This TCR beta chain was profiled in a study of blood T cell repertoires in COVID-19. Study-level background: Samples came from the United States, Italy and Spain, spanning acute and convalescent COVID-19. PBMCs, B-cell-depleted T cells, or T cells were the source of the cDNA or gDNA that made up the material.

Germline assignment: CDR1 DFQATT and CDR2 SNEGSKA (reference sequence). The V end lost 5 bases, the J end lost 3 bases, and 4 bases lay between the germline ends. The CDR3 covers 10 residues. Clones were sequenced by immunoSEQ multiplex PCR, and TCRdb holds only the in-frame ones, with some missing. The sample includes roughly 14,000 clones, approximately 86% seen only once; the top ten take approximately 15%. The chain carries TRBV20-1 and TRBJ2-5; D uncertain. The sequence was collected from a human donor in a cohort sampled during active COVID-19. The sample consisted of peripheral blood. The CDR3 DNA follows: TGCAGTGCTGTTAAAGAGACCCAGTACTTC. Its protein product is CSAVKETQYF.